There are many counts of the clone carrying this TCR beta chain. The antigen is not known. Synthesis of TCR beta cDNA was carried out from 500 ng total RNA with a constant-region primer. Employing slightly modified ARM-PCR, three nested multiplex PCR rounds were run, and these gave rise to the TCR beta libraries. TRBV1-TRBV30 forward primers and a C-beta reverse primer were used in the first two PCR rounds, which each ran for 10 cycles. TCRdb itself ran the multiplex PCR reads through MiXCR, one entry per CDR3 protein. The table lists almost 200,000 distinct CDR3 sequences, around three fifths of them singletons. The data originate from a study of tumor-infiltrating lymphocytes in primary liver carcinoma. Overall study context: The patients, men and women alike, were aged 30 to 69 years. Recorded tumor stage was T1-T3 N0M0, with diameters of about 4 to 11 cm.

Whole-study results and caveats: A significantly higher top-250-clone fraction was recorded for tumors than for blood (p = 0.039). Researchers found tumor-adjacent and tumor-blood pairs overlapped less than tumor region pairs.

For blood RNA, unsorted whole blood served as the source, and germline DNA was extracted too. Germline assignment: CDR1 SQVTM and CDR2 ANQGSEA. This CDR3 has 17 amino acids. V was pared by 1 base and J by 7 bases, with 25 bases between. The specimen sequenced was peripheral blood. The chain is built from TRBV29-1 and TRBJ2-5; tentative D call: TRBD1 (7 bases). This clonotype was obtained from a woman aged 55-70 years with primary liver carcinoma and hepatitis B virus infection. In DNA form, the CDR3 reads TGCAGCGTTGAAGGTGTAGAAGAGGACAGGTCGCGGGGGACCCAGTACTTC. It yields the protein CSVEGVEEDRSRGTQYF.